Following are 24 T cell receptor beta chains from one sample sequenced in a study of T cells in women clearing cervical HPV infection. Measured with immunoSEQ multiplex PCR; TCRdb has only the in-frame clones, and not every one. In all, the sample yields tens of thousands of clones. Sequencing input: blood buffy coat. These receptors were obtained from a woman between 18 and 70 years old with a cervical HPV16 infection that either progressed to CIN3+ or cleared (not recorded which).

Worth noting for this clone: The read terminates 3 residues before the CDR3 end, so the remaining end is supplied by the germline J gene. The V gene is TRBV13, the J gene TRBJ2-1, with D possibly matching TRBD2 (6 bases). CDR1 is PRHDT and CDR2 is FYEKMQ in the germline V gene (reference sequence). V shed 5 bases and J shed 7 bases, with 15 bases lying between them. There are 14 residues in the CDR3. The CDR3 DNA, read in part, is TGTGCCAGCAGCAGAACGGCGGGGAGGAATGAG. Its translation: CASSRTAGRNE. The CDR3 in its entirety is CASSRTAGRNEQFF.

Worth noting for this clone: The CDR3 end falls 3 residues outside the read, so it is completed with the germline J gene. The V call is TRBV10-3, the J call TRBJ2-5; 8 nucleotides line up with TRBD2. The V gene end was trimmed by 6 bases and the J gene end by 2 bases; junction bases not matched to a gene: 8. The CDR3 covers 15 residues. Germline-derived CDR1 and CDR2 are ENHRY and SYGVKD. This chain's CDR3 is CAIRDPAGGQETQYF. CDR3 DNA (partial): TGTGCCATCAGGGACCCTGCGGGGGGACAAGAGACC.

As to this clone: The CDR3 extends 3 residues past the end of the read, so its final part is completed from the germline J gene. The genes are TRBV12-3 or TRBV12-4 and TRBJ2-1; perhaps TRBD2 as D (6 bases). The CDR3 has 13 amino acids. Trimming left V 6 bases short and J 7 bases short, with 13 bases between. The CDR3: CASSPSEGNEQFF. Partial CDR3 DNA: TGTGCCAGCAGCCCCTCGGAGGGGAATGAG.

Comments on this clone: The CDR3 goes on 3 residues after the read ends, and that part is filled in from the germline J gene. This chain joins TRBV19 and TRBJ1-1, with D perhaps TRBD1 (6 bases). CDR1 and CDR2 from the germline V gene are LNHDA and SQIVND (reference sequence). Trimming took off 3 bases at V and 0 bases at J, with 11 bases between the two ends. This CDR3 region has 15 residues. CDR3 in amino acids: CASSISGGLNTEAFF. The sequenced CDR3 bases are TGTGCCAGTAGTATTTCGGGGGGGCTGAACACTGAA.

Regarding this clone: The read is 3 residues too short to cover the CDR3 end, so that end is filled in from the germline J gene. The J gene is TRBJ2-1, the V gene TRBV20-1; D perhaps matches TRBD2 (7 bases). CDR1 and CDR2 (germline): DFQATT, SNEGSKA (reference sequence). The CDR3 loop spans 13 amino acids. The germline V and J ends were trimmed by 1 base and 7 bases, with 11 bases remaining between them. The sequenced CDR3 bases are TGCAGTGCTAGAGGGGGGGGCCGGAATGAG. Its protein product is CSARGGGRNE. The full CDR3 protein reads CSARGGGRNEQFF.

To note about this clone: The CDR3 end is not reached by the read, which stops 3 residues before it; the germline J gene fills it in. The chain recombines TRBV7-9 with TRBJ2-4; 12 positions match TRBD2. Germline CDR1 and CDR2: SEHNR and FQNEAQ (reference sequence). This CDR3 is 15 amino acids long. CDR3 protein: CASSLAGGEAYGQYF. Partial CDR3 DNA: TGTGCCAGCAGTCTAGCGGGAGGGGAGGCCTATGGT. Full variable domain (missing parts from reference TRBV7-9 and TRBJ2-4): DTGVSQNPRHKITKRGQNVTFRCDPISEHNRLYWYRQTLGQGPEFLTYFQNEAQLEKSRLLSDRFSAERPKGSFSTLEIQRTEQGDSAMYLCASSLAGGEAYGQYFGAGTRLSVL.

Notes on this clone: The read ends 3 residues before the CDR3 terminus; that terminus is restored from the germline J gene. The rearrangement uses TRBV20-1 and TRBJ2-1; D could derive from TRBD1 or TRBD2 (7 bases each). CDR1 is DFQATT and CDR2 is SNEGSKA in the germline V gene (reference sequence). Trimming removed 7 bases at V and 3 bases at J, with 16 bases between. The CDR3 is 14 amino acids. This CDR3 is CSGGEGAVYNEQFF. Partial CDR3 DNA: TGCAGTGGGGGGGAGGGGGCGGTCTACAATGAG.

Concerning this clone: Coverage ceases 3 residues before the CDR3 finishes, and the germline J gene fills in the end. This sequence joins TRBV12-3 or TRBV12-4 and TRBJ2-1, with D unclear. V was clipped by 3 bases and J by 5 bases, with 5 bases between them. There are 12 residues in the CDR3. This CDR3 is CASSFLDNEQFF. The DNA read from the CDR3 is TGTGCCAGCAGTTTTCTCGACAATGAG.

Details on this clone: Read data end 3 residues before the CDR3 end; the end is taken from the germline J gene. V usage is TRBV19 and J usage is TRBJ2-4; possible D gene TRBD2, 6 bases. The germline V gene encodes CDR1 LNHDA and CDR2 SQIVND (reference sequence). The CDR3 consists of 17 residues. The CDR3 sequence: CASSISAGRSRSYGQYF. The CDR3 bases that were read are TGTGCCAGTAGTATTAGTGCGGGGAGGAGCCGGAGCTATGGT.

As for this clone: The read terminates 3 residues ahead of where the CDR3 ends, so the germline J gene completes it. This chain uses TRBV7-6 with TRBJ1-2; D is perhaps TRBD1 (6 bases). The CDR3 covers 14 residues. CDR1 and CDR2 (germline): SGHVS, FNYEAQ. CDR3 DNA, as far as it was read: TGTGCCAGCAGCTTAGTCCCTGGGGGCAACGAC. It encodes CASSLVPGGND. The full CDR3 sequence reads CASSLVPGGNDYTF.

About this clone itself: The read ends 3 residues shy of where the CDR3 ends; the end is completed using the germline J gene. J is TRBJ1-1 and V is TRBV5-1, with 7 positions matching TRBD1. CDR3 length: 15 amino acids. Germline V gives CDR1 SGHRS, CDR2 YFSETQ. V shed 4 bases, J shed 1 base, and the junction held 7 bases outside the gene matches. The CDR3 DNA, read in part, is TGCGCCAGCAGCGAAACACAGGGGAGGAACACTGAA. Amino acids: CASSETQGRNTE. The full CDR3 reads CASSETQGRNTEAFF.

Incomplete CDR3 DNA: TGCAGTGCTAGAGCGGGCAGGGGGACCAATCAGCCC. Amino acid sequence: CSARAGRGTNQP. The CDR3 reads in full as CSARAGRGTNQPQHF. The V and J genes are TRBV20-1 and TRBJ1-5; TRBD1 matches 7 bases. The CDR3 is cut off 3 residues early in the read; its end comes from the germline J gene. The CDR3 sequence is 15 residues long. Germline loops: CDR1 DFQATT, CDR2 SNEGSKA (reference sequence). J was trimmed by 3 bases and V by 1 base; bases with no gene match: 6.

Note on this clone: The read ends 3 residues shy of where the CDR3 ends; the end is completed using the germline J gene. The chain links TRBV20-1 to TRBJ1-2; tentative D call: TRBD1 (5 bases). Germline V gives CDR1 DFQATT, CDR2 SNEGSKA (reference sequence). The CDR3 has 17 residues. V was cut by 0 bases and J by 4 bases, with 21 bases left in between. The chain's CDR3 is CSARDYKVRVEFYGYTF. CDR3 bases read: TGCAGTGCTAGAGATTATAAGGTCAGGGTGGAATTCTATGGC.

Regarding this clone: The read terminates 3 residues ahead of where the CDR3 ends, so the germline J gene completes it. The gene calls are TRBV7-2 and TRBJ1-5; 8 nucleotides match TRBD1. CDR3 length: 14 residues. The germline V gene encodes CDR1 SGHTA and CDR2 FQGNSA. V shed 8 bases and J 6 bases; nucleotides not matched to a gene: 9. The DNA read from the CDR3 is TGTGCCAGCGGAGGGACAGGTCCTACTCAGCCC. Protein product: CASGGTGPTQP. The whole CDR3 protein reads CASGGTGPTQPQHF. Variable domain in full (rest from reference TRBV7-2 and TRBJ1-5): GAGVSQSPSNKVTEKGKDVELRCDPISGHTALYWYRQSLGQGLEFLIYFQGNSAPDKSGLPSDRFSAERTGGSVSTLTIQRTQQEDSAVYLCASGGTGPTQPQHFGDGTRLSIL.

With regard to this clone: Read coverage stops 3 residues before the CDR3 terminus; the germline J gene supplies the remainder. The rearrangement joins TRBV18 to TRBJ2-4; 7 nucleotides line up with TRBD2. Germline CDR1 and CDR2: KGHSH and LQKENI. The CDR3 consists of 15 residues. The chain's CDR3 is CASSPPNRGDYGQYF. The CDR3 DNA, read in part, is TGTGCCAGCTCACCACCGAATCGGGGGGACTATGGT. The full variable domain, with the rest looked up from reference TRBV18 and TRBJ2-4, is NAGVMQNPRHLVRRRGQEARLRCSPMKGHSHVYWYRQLPEEGLKFMVYLQKENIIDESGMPKERFSAEFPKEGPSILRIQQVVRGDSAAYFCASSPPNRGDYGQYFGAGTRLSVL.

A word on this clone: The CDR3 end is not reached by the read, which stops 3 residues before it; the germline J gene fills it in. The chain couples TRBV29-1 to TRBJ2-3; 9 nucleotides agree with TRBD2. Germline CDR1 and CDR2: SQVTM and ANQGSEA. The CDR3 is 14 amino acids. V was pared by 4 bases and J by 2 bases, with 4 bases of the junction left unmatched. The CDR3 sequence is CSVGASGTTDTQYF. The sequenced CDR3 bases are TGCAGCGTTGGGGCTAGCGGGACCACAGATACG.

Remarks on this clone: From the germline J gene comes the end of the CDR3, since the read stops 3 residues before it. The chain is built from TRBV19 and TRBJ2-4; the match to TRBD1 covers 9 bases. Germline V gives CDR1 LNHDA, CDR2 SQIVND (reference sequence). This CDR3 is built from 16 residues. The CDR3 bases that were read are TGTGCCAGTAGTATGTGGGCCGGGACAGGGACCTATGGT. The encoded protein is CASSMWAGTGTYG. Given in full, the CDR3 is CASSMWAGTGTYGQYF.

Points on this clone: The read halts 3 residues ahead of the CDR3 end, with the missing end drawn from the germline J gene. The gene calls are TRBV18 and TRBJ1-5; 8 bases are shared with TRBD1. Trimming at V came to 5 bases and at J to 9 bases, leaving 15 bases not matched to a gene. CDR1 KGHSH and CDR2 LQKENI come from the germline V gene. This CDR3 has 16 residues. CDR3 DNA, as far as it was read: TGTGCCAGCTCAACCGCCCCAGGGACAGGTCGCCCGCCC. Translating it yields CASSTAPGTGRPP. The whole CDR3 region reads CASSTAPGTGRPPQHF.

Turning to this clone: Read sequence stops 3 residues before the CDR3 end, and the germline J gene provides the missing end. The chain carries TRBV2 and TRBJ1-2; D unresolved. The CDR3 runs to 13 residues. Germline V gene data show CDR1 as SNHLY and CDR2 as FYNNEI. CDR3 DNA, as far as it was read: TGTGCCACCCGCCCTAGCGGGGAAGTGGAC. This sequence encodes CATRPSGEVD. In full, the CDR3 is CATRPSGEVDYTF.

A word on this clone: The CDR3 goes on 3 residues after the read ends, and that part is filled in from the germline J gene. The chain links TRBV3-1 (or the pseudogene TRBV3-2) to TRBJ2-7, with 10 nucleotides matching TRBD2. This CDR3 is built from 17 residues. The V gene's germline CDR1 is LGHDT and CDR2 YNNKEL (reference sequence). V shed 0 bases, J shed 0 bases, and the junction held 5 bases outside the gene matches. CDR3 sequence reads: CASSQEGSGGFSYEQYF. CDR3 bases read: TGTGCCAGCAGCCAAGAGGGTAGCGGGGGGTTCTCCTACGAG.

A remark on this clone: The CDR3 is cut off 3 residues early in the read; its end comes from the germline J gene. The chain is built from TRBV9 and TRBJ2-2; TRBD1 matches 9 bases. CDR1 is SGDLS, CDR2 YYNGEE, per germline. V was clipped by 4 bases and J by 5 bases; unmatched bases: 9. The CDR3 is made up of 16 amino acids. The CDR3 sequence: CASSFRGQGTTGELFF. CDR3 DNA, as far as it was read: TGTGCCAGCAGCTTCCGAGGACAGGGGACAACCGGGGAG.

Comments on this clone: The CDR3 end is not reached by the read, which stops 3 residues before it; the germline J gene fills it in. This chain joins TRBV5-1 and TRBJ2-5; TRBD2 is a possible D gene (6 bases). The germline V and J ends were trimmed by 2 bases and 4 bases, with 9 bases remaining between them. Per the germline V gene, CDR1 is SGHRS and CDR2 is YFSETQ. The CDR3 consists of 13 residues. The CDR3 spells CASSFGGTETQYF. The CDR3 bases that were read are TGCGCCAGCAGCTTCGGGGGTACAGAGACC.

As concerns this clone: The CDR3 end is not reached by the read, which stops 3 residues before it; the germline J gene fills it in. The gene calls are TRBV18 and TRBJ1-2, with D possibly TRBD1 on 6 matching bases. This CDR3 region has 15 residues. Germline CDR1 and CDR2: KGHSH and LQKENI. This chain's CDR3 is CASSPVAGGRGDYTF. The covered CDR3 bases are TGTGCCAGCTCACCCGTAGCGGGGGGGCGCGGCGAC.

The CDR3 loop reads CASSPSRQDYGYTF. Incomplete CDR3 DNA: TGTGCCAGCTCACCATCGCGGCAAGATTATGGC. This chain links TRBV18 with TRBJ1-2, with D hard to call. Sequencing ends 3 residues short of the CDR3 end; the germline J gene provides the rest. V was shortened by 2 bases and J by 5 bases, with 12 bases between the two germline ends. Germline lookup yields CDR1 KGHSH and CDR2 LQKENI. This CDR3 has 14 amino acids.